What follows describes a single TCR beta chain. Measured with immunoSEQ multiplex PCR; TCRdb has only the in-frame clones, and not every one. The sample lists some 270,000 clones, more than 85% occurring once. Adults between roughly 18 and 90 years of age took part from 24 US areas. It was within 2 weeks before study entry that exposed participants met a COVID-19 case. This sample is part of a study of blood T cell repertoires in COVID-19. Across the whole study: There were acute and convalescent COVID-19 samples, and they came from the United States, Italy and Spain. PBMCs, B-cell-depleted T cells, or T cells were the source of the cDNA or gDNA that made up the material.

The germline gives CDR1 SGHRS, CDR2 YFSETQ. The V and J ends lost 0 bases and 3 bases, in that order; junction bases with no gene match: 2. The CDR3 extends over 14 amino acids. The receptor's source is a man in his forties or fifties who had been exposed to COVID-19. The sample was PBMCs or T cells enriched from blood (not recorded which). V is TRBV5-1 and J is TRBJ1-2, with TRBD1 matching over 7 bases. This chain's CDR3 is CASSLAQGDYGYTF. Here the CDR3 DNA reads TGCGCCAGCAGCTTGGCGCAGGGGGACTATGGCTACACCTTC.